These 32 T cell receptor beta chains were all obtained from the same sample, sequenced in a study of cytomegalovirus exposure and HLA in healthy donors. The PCR ran on 60 Vbeta and 13 Jbeta primers. Profiling relied on immunoSEQ multiplex PCR, and the TCRdb table lists in-frame clones only, not all of them. The table has 95,000 to 100,000 clones, approximately 75% seen once. Sequenced input: PBMCs. These receptors all come from a woman aged 40-49 years in good health and CMV-seronegative.

This clone was observed a few times. The chain employs TRBV7-9 and TRBJ1-2; TRBD1 aligns across 9 bases. The germline gives CDR1 SEHNR, CDR2 FQNEAQ (reference sequence). V was pared by 4 bases and J by 4 bases, with 4 bases of the junction left unmatched. The CDR3 is 14 residues long. The CDR3 here is CASSWDREVYGYTF. CDR3 sequence (DNA): TGTGCCAGCAGCTGGGACAGGGAGGTCTATGGCTACACCTTC.

The rearrangement links TRBV7-9 to TRBJ2-2; TRBD1 matches at 8 bases. V trimming: 5 bases; J trimming: 6 bases; junction bases outside the gene matches: 8. This CDR3 region has 15 residues. Germline CDR1 is SEHNR and CDR2 is FQNEAQ (reference sequence). The CDR3: CASSLGQVLAGELFF. The DNA of the CDR3 is TGTGCCAGCAGCCTGGGACAGGTTCTGGCCGGGGAGCTGTTTTTT.

This chain joins TRBV7-8 and TRBJ2-1; D not certain. Germline lookup yields CDR1 SGHVS and CDR2 FQNEAQ. This CDR3 comprises 14 residues. V was clipped by 2 bases and J by 5 bases, with 10 bases between them. CDR3 DNA: TGTGCCAGCAGCTTACCCGGGTCCAACAATGAGCAGTTCTTC. Translated, it gives CASSLPGSNNEQFF.

The rearrangement links TRBV9 to TRBJ2-3, with D possibly TRBD1 on 5 matching bases. The CDR3 length is 12 residues. Trimming took 0 bases from V and 6 from J, leaving 5 bases between them. Germline V gives CDR1 SGDLS, CDR2 YYNGEE. CDR3 bases: TGTGCCAGCAGCGTAGAGGGGGATACGCAGTATTTT. This codes for CASSVEGDTQYF.

V and J are TRBV11-3 and TRBJ2-1; TRBD2 might be the D (5 bases). This CDR3 region has 11 residues. Germline-derived CDR1 and CDR2 are SGHNT and YENEEA. The V and J ends lost 5 bases and 9 bases respectively, with 8 bases between them. The DNA for the CDR3 is TGTGCCAGCAGCCTCGGGGTTGAGCAGTTCTTC. It is translated as CASSLGVEQFF.

This clone showed up just a few times. The same CDR3 arises from other DNA sequences in this sample as well. The V gene is TRBV7-9, the J gene TRBJ1-6; TRBD1 is a possible D gene (5 bases). The CDR3 length is 13 residues. The V end lost 2 bases, the J end lost 13 bases, and 12 bases lay between the germline ends. Germline V gene data show CDR1 as SEHNR and CDR2 as FQNEAQ (reference sequence). CDR3 protein: CASSLQGFSPLHF. As DNA, the CDR3 is TGTGCCAGCAGCTTACAGGGTTTTTCCCCCCTCCACTTT. Using reference TRBV7-9 and TRBJ1-6 for the parts outside the CDR3, the full variable domain is DTGVSQNPRHKITKRGQNVTFRCDPISEHNRLYWYRQTLGQGPEFLTYFQNEAQLEKSRLLSDRFSAERPKGSFSTLEIQRTEQGDSAMYLCASSLQGFSPLHFGNGTRLTVT.

A word on this clone: At one end, the junction sequence differs from germline, possibly due to a read error. The genes are TRBV7-2 and TRBJ1-4; D gene uncertain. Germline CDR1 reads SGHTA; CDR2 reads FQGNSA. This CDR3 is built from 16 residues. The CDR3 sequence is CASNLVGIATNEKLFF. The CDR3 DNA is TGTGCCAGCAACTTAGTCGGTATTGCAACTAATGAAAAACTGTTTTTT.

V gene TRBV29-1 combines with J gene TRBJ2-1; tentatively, D is TRBD2 (7 bases). This CDR3 has 14 amino acids. Trimming removed 4 bases from V and 5 bases from J, with 15 bases in between. CDR1 is SQVTM and CDR2 is ANQGSEA in the germline V gene. The CDR3 region has the DNA TGCAGCGTTGTTGGGGGGAGGGGGGACAATGAGCAGTTCTTC. Translation gives CSVVGGRGDNEQFF.

The chain combines TRBV2 with TRBJ1-6; no clear D. Germline V gene data show CDR1 as SNHLY and CDR2 as FYNNEI. The germline V and J ends were trimmed by 5 bases and 2 bases, with 7 bases remaining between them. CDR3 length equals 14 residues. CDR3 in amino acids: CASSPGAYNSPLHF. CDR3 sequence (DNA): TGTGCCAGCAGTCCCGGGGCCTATAATTCACCCCTCCACTTT.

The gene calls are TRBV19 and TRBJ2-5, with a possible D match to TRBD1 (5 bases). The J call may be wrong; the DNA end is better matched by TRBJ2-7. The CDR3 has 14 amino acids. Looked up from germline, CDR1 is LNHDA and CDR2 is SQIVND (reference sequence). The CDR3 spells CASSKGKVDYEQYF. CDR3 bases: TGTGCCAGTAGTAAGGGGAAGGTGGACTACGAGCAGTACTTC.

The chain recombines TRBV6-5 with TRBJ2-2, with 8 bases lining up with TRBD2. The CDR3 spans 15 residues. J gave up 3 bases and V 2 bases, and 2 bases lay outside the gene matches. Germline V gives CDR1 MNHEY, CDR2 SVGAGI. CDR3 sequence reads: CASSYTGGDTGELFF. The CDR3 DNA is TGTGCCAGCAGTTACACCGGGGGGGACACCGGGGAGCTGTTTTTT.

There are a few counts of this clone. The chain uses TRBV5-8 and TRBJ2-7; a weak D match, TRBD1 (5 bases). Looked up from germline, CDR1 is SGHTS and CDR2 is YDEGEE. The CDR3 is 14 amino acids. V was cut by 4 bases and J by 2 bases, with 13 bases left in between. The CDR3 spells CASSIPGSPYEQYF. The CDR3 DNA reads as TGTGCCAGCAGCATTCCAGGGTCCCCCTACGAGCAGTACTTC. Looking up the rest from reference TRBV5-8 and TRBJ2-7 gives the full variable domain: EAGVTQSPTHLIKTRGQQATLRCSPISGHTSVYWYQQALGLGLQFLLWYDEGEERNRGNFPPRFSGRQFPNYSSELNVNALELEDSALYLCASSIPGSPYEQYFGPGTRLTVT.

The chain is built from TRBV2 and TRBJ1-2; the match to TRBD1 covers 7 bases. V shed 5 bases, J shed 1 base, and the junction held 13 bases outside the gene matches. CDR1 and CDR2 (germline): SNHLY, FYNNEI. There are 17 residues in the CDR3. The CDR3 here is CASSLGTAGHLNYGYTF. CDR3 nucleotide sequence: TGTGCCAGCAGTCTAGGGACAGCCGGGCATCTTAACTATGGCTACACCTTC.

The rearrangement links TRBV5-1 to TRBJ2-2, with 9 bases lining up with TRBD1. The V and J ends lost 1 base and 4 bases, in that order; junction bases with no gene match: 14. Germline CDR1 reads SGHRS; CDR2 reads YFSETQ. This CDR3 comprises 19 residues. The CDR3 DNA is TGCGCCAGCAGCTTGCCCTCGCCGGGACAGGGTCTCAGCACCGGGGAGCTGTTTTTT. Protein sequence: CASSLPSPGQGLSTGELFF. The whole variable domain, remainder taken from reference TRBV5-1 and TRBJ2-2, is KAGVTQTPRYLIKTRGQQVTLSCSPISGHRSVSWYQQTPGQGLQFLFEYFSETQRNKGNFPGRFSGRQFSNSRSEMNVSTLELGDSALYLCASSLPSPGQGLSTGELFFGEGSRLTVL.

V is TRBV9 and J is TRBJ2-4; D is ambiguous. The CDR3 runs 14 residues. Germline V gives CDR1 SGDLS, CDR2 YYNGEE. Between the trimmed V and J ends, which lost 0 bases and 6 bases, there was a span of 10 bases. The CDR3 DNA reads as TGTGCCAGCAGCGTAGGAGCGTTTGCAAACATTCAGTACTTC. This gives the protein CASSVGAFANIQYF.

The chain has TRBV2 and TRBJ1-2; 8 nucleotides align to TRBD1. Germline V gene lookup returns CDR1 SNHLY and CDR2 FYNNEI. CDR3 length: 15 residues. V shed 4 bases, J shed 6 bases, and the junction held 10 bases outside the gene matches. CDR3 bases: TGTGCCAGCAGTGTCGCGGCAGGGGGCGGGCATGGCTACACCTTC. Translating it yields CASSVAAGGGHGYTF.

DNA for the CDR3: TGTGCCAGCAGCCATAGCGGGGACCCCTCCTACGAGCAGTACTTC. Its protein product is CASSHSGDPSYEQYF. The chain joins TRBV4-2 to TRBJ2-7, with 8 bases identical to TRBD2. Germline loops: CDR1 LGHNA, CDR2 YNFKEQ. This CDR3 is 15 amino acids long. Trimming removed 3 bases from V and 0 bases from J; junction bases left unmatched: 4.

This clone was counted only a few times. This chain uses TRBV9 with TRBJ2-2, with 15 bases aligning to TRBD2. This CDR3 spans 16 amino acids. In germline, CDR1 is SGDLS, CDR2 YYNGEE. J gave up 3 bases and V 7 bases, and 4 bases lay outside the gene matches. The CDR3 region has the DNA TGTGCCAGCGGACTAGCGGGGGGGCCGGACACCGGGGAGCTGTTTTTT. Translating it yields CASGLAGGPDTGELFF.

With respect to this clone: At the DNA level, this CDR3 is encoded by other sequences in the same sample as well. The chain links TRBV19 to TRBJ2-3; D perhaps matches TRBD2 (7 bases). V shed 3 bases and J shed 7 bases, with 29 bases lying between them. The CDR3 runs to 19 residues. Per germline, CDR1 LNHDA and CDR2 SQIVND (reference sequence). The CDR3 bases are TGTGCCAGTAGTATCTTGGTCCCCAAAATCGGGGGGCGCAAATATACGCAGTATTTT. Protein: CASSILVPKIGGRKYTQYF.

The chain recombines TRBV7-8 with TRBJ2-1, with TRBD2 matching 12 bases. The J segment lost 7 bases and the V segment lost 3 bases, leaving 7 bases of the junction unmatched. This CDR3 contains 16 residues. Germline V lookup: CDR1 SGHVS, CDR2 FQNEAQ. In nucleotides, the CDR3 is TGTGCCAGCAGCTTCCAGACTAGCGGGGGTATAAATGAGCAGTTCTTC. Translation gives CASSFQTSGGINEQFF.

The rearrangement joins TRBV5-1 to TRBJ1-1; 7 positions match TRBD1. Germline V gene data show CDR1 as SGHRS and CDR2 as YFSETQ. V trimming: 4 bases; J trimming: 0 bases; junction bases outside the gene matches: 6. The CDR3 consists of 15 residues. The CDR3 region is CASSQVGQLNTEAFF. CDR3 bases: TGCGCCAGCAGCCAAGTGGGACAGCTGAACACTGAAGCTTTCTTT.

This clone appeared a few times. The chain carries TRBV6-4 and TRBJ2-2; D might be TRBD2 (6 bases). CDR3 length: 14 amino acids. The V end lost 4 bases, the J end lost 5 bases, and 11 bases lay between the germline ends. Germline V lookup: CDR1 MRHNA, CDR2 SNTAGT. The CDR3 sequence is CASSGREETGELFF. The CDR3 region has the DNA TGTGCCAGCAGTGGCAGGGAGGAGACCGGGGAGCTGTTTTTT.

This chain links TRBV5-1 with TRBJ2-1; 9 bases are shared with TRBD2. J lost 5 bases, V lost 4 bases, and 10 bases had no gene match. The CDR3 runs to 16 residues. Per germline, CDR1 SGHRS and CDR2 YFSETQ. The DNA for the CDR3 is TGCGCCAGCAGCATAGGGGCGGGAGGGTCCGACAATGAGCAGTTCTTC. The encoded protein is CASSIGAGGSDNEQFF.

This clone was picked up a small number of times. The chain links TRBV30 to TRBJ2-7; TRBD2 matches at 11 bases. The germline V gene has CDR1 GTSNPN and CDR2 SVGIG (reference sequence). This CDR3 region has 15 residues. V dropped 3 bases and J dropped 4; count of bases not matched to a gene: 8. Here the CDR3 DNA reads TGTGCCTGGAGAAGACTAGCGGGACGAGGGTACGAGCAGTACTTC. Translation: CAWRRLAGRGYEQYF.

Only one count was recorded for this clone. The genes are TRBV4-3 and TRBJ1-6; D possibly corresponds to TRBD1 (6 bases). The germline V gene has CDR1 LGHNA and CDR2 YSLEER. Trimming stripped 0 bases from V and 7 bases from J, with 10 bases between. This CDR3 has 15 amino acids. This CDR3 is CASSQEAGVNSPLHF. CDR3 DNA sequence: TGCGCCAGCAGCCAAGAAGCAGGGGTCAATTCACCCCTCCACTTT.

V and J are TRBV6-5 and TRBJ2-1; a weak D match, TRBD2 (5 bases). The CDR3 loop spans 12 amino acids. The ends were cut back, 7 bases at V and 4 bases at J, with 8 bases in the middle. CDR1 MNHEY and CDR2 SVGAGI come from the germline V gene. The CDR3: CASISGYNEQFF. The CDR3 region has the DNA TGTGCCAGCATTTCGGGATACAATGAGCAGTTCTTC.

Of note for this clone: A junction end diverges from the germline sequence, so it may reflect a read error. V gene TRBV7-9 combines with J gene TRBJ1-1; no reliable D call. There are 11 residues in the CDR3. Germline lookup yields CDR1 SEHNR and CDR2 FQNEAQ (reference sequence). The CDR3 reads CSSSHNTEAFF. In DNA form, the CDR3 reads TGTTCCAGCAGCCATAACACTGAAGCTTTCTTT.

The CDR3 DNA follows: TGTGCCAGCAGCTTAGGGCTAGCCTCGGAAGAGACCCAGTACTTC. Protein: CASSLGLASEETQYF. The chain couples TRBV7-3 to TRBJ2-5; weak D call: TRBD2 (5 bases). V was clipped by 2 bases and J by 3 bases, with 13 bases between them. The CDR3 is 15 amino acids. Germline CDR1 and CDR2: SGHTA and FQGTGA.

V usage is TRBV5-1 and J usage is TRBJ1-3; 7 bases match TRBD1. The CDR3 contains 16 residues. The germline V gene encodes CDR1 SGHRS and CDR2 YFSETQ. The junction had 10 bases not matched to a gene; V was cut back by 3 bases and J by 4 bases. The CDR3 reads CASSWDLRGQGNTIYF. For the CDR3, the DNA is TGCGCCAGCAGCTGGGATCTTAGGGGGCAGGGAAACACCATATATTTT. Based on the CDR3 plus reference TRBV5-1 and TRBJ1-3, the full variable domain is KAGVTQTPRYLIKTRGQQVTLSCSPISGHRSVSWYQQTPGQGLQFLFEYFSETQRNKGNFPGRFSGRQFSNSRSEMNVSTLELGDSALYLCASSWDLRGQGNTIYFGEGSWLTVV.

V and J are TRBV7-9 and TRBJ2-3; 10 bases agree with TRBD1. Germline V CDR1 and CDR2: SEHNR, FQNEAQ (reference sequence). V shed 5 bases, J shed 2 bases, and the junction held 7 bases outside the gene matches. This CDR3 contains 16 residues. CDR3 bases: TGTGCCAGCAGCGCGGGACAGGGGTCGATCACAGATACGCAGTATTTT. Translation: CASSAGQGSITDTQYF. Together with reference TRBV7-9 and TRBJ2-3, the CDR3 gives the full variable domain: DTGVSQNPRHKITKRGQNVTFRCDPISEHNRLYWYRQTLGQGPEFLTYFQNEAQLEKSRLLSDRFSAERPKGSFSTLEIQRTEQGDSAMYLCASSAGQGSITDTQYFGPGTRLTVL.

This chain uses TRBV5-1 with TRBJ2-2, with a possible D match to TRBD1 (6 bases). Germline-derived CDR1 and CDR2 are SGHRS and YFSETQ. The CDR3 length is 16 residues. V was trimmed by 0 bases and J by 5 bases, leaving 14 bases between them. Here the CDR3 DNA reads TGCGCCAGCAGCTTGGCCACAGGGAAATCAACCGGGGAGCTGTTTTTT. Amino acid sequence: CASSLATGKSTGELFF.

The gene calls are TRBV6-1 and TRBJ2-5; the match to TRBD2 covers 12 bases. The V segment lost 7 bases and the J segment 5 bases; nucleotides outside the gene matches: 5. Germline lookup yields CDR1 MNHNS and CDR2 SASEGT. This CDR3 comprises 14 residues. In nucleotides, the CDR3 is TGTGCCAGCAATCCTAGCGGGGGGGCGGAGACCCAGTACTTC. It specifies CASNPSGGAETQYF.